This T cell receptor beta chain is drawn from a study of blood T cell repertoires in COVID-19. Study information: Samples taken during acute and convalescent COVID-19 were collected in the United States, Italy and Spain. T cells, B-cell-depleted T cells, or PBMCs supplied cDNA or gDNA.

The CDR3 sequence is 15 residues long. V shed 4 bases and J 7 bases; nucleotides not matched to a gene: 4. Germline V gene data show CDR1 as SGHTA and CDR2 as FQGTGA. Original data processing: Amplification from reference gene primers served as the basis for estimated nucleated cell counts. Generated by immunoSEQ multiplex PCR, the TCRdb table keeps only in-frame clones and is missing some. D and trimming were read from the DNA, whereas the V and J calls and clone size are those reported in that table. The sample carries approximately 500,000 clones, 70% to 90% recorded once. The chain joins TRBV7-3 to TRBJ2-7, with TRBD2 identical over 16 bases. Source material: peripheral blood. The receptor's source is a human donor in a cohort sampled during active COVID-19. CDR3 coding DNA: TGTGCCAGCAGCTATGGGACTAGCGGGAGGGAAGAGCAGTACTTC. This encodes CASSYGTSGREEQYF.